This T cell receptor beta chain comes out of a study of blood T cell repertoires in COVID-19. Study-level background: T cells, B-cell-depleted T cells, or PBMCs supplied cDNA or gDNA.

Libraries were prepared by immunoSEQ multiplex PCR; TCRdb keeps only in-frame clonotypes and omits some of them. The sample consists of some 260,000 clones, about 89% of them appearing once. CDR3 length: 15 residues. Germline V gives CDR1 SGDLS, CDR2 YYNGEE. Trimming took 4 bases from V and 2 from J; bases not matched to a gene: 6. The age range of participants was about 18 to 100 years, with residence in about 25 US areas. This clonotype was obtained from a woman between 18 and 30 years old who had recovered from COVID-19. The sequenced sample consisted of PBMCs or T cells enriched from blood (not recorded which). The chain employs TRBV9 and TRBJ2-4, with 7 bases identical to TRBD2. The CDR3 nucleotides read TGTGCCAGCAGCTCCAGCGGGACTACCAAAAACATTCAGTACTTC. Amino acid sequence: CASSSSGTTKNIQYF.